One sample yielded the 12 T cell receptor beta chains listed below, sequenced in a study of cytomegalovirus exposure and HLA in healthy donors. The study ran its PCR with 60 Vbeta and 13 Jbeta primers. Only in-frame clones appear in the TCRdb table, and some are missing; sequencing was by immunoSEQ multiplex PCR. The table records over 120,000 clones, 70% of them present only once. The sample consisted of PBMCs. These receptors all stem from a woman aged 60 to 75 in good health and CMV-seropositive.

The chain combines TRBV7-9 with TRBJ1-4; D gene uncertain. The CDR3 is 13 amino acids. V lost 2 bases, J lost 5 bases, and 6 bases lay in between. Germline V gene data show CDR1 as SEHNR and CDR2 as FQNEAQ (reference sequence). CDR3 nucleotides: TGTGCCAGCAGCTTACTCCCCAATGAAAAACTGTTTTTT. Translated, it gives CASSLLPNEKLFF.

This chain joins TRBV14 and TRBJ1-4; D gene uncertain. V was clipped by 5 bases and J by 11 bases, with 18 bases between them. The CDR3 runs 14 residues. The germline CDR1 and CDR2 sequences are SGHDN and FVKESK. The CDR3: CASSKYAPRWKLFF. The DNA for the CDR3 is TGTGCCAGCAGCAAATACGCCCCCCGGTGGAAACTGTTTTTT.

The CDR3 reads CASRKTGGYTEAFF. The CDR3 nucleotides are TGTGCCAGCAGGAAGACAGGGGGCTATACTGAAGCTTTCTTT. This rearrangement joins TRBV6-5 to TRBJ1-1, with 10 bases lining up with TRBD1. The germline gives CDR1 MNHEY, CDR2 SVGAGI. The CDR3 runs 14 residues. With 6 bases clipped from V and 5 bases from J, the junction kept 6 bases outside the gene matches.

The chain links TRBV4-2 to TRBJ2-2; D remains ambiguous. The CDR3 is 15 residues long. V was trimmed by 0 bases and J by 5 bases, leaving 10 bases between them. The germline CDR1 and CDR2 sequences are LGHNA and YNFKEQ. The CDR3 DNA is TGTGCCAGCAGCCAAGAACAGAGTGTTACCGGGGAGCTGTTTTTT. It is translated as CASSQEQSVTGELFF.

Remarks on this clone: The same CDR3 is also encoded by other DNA sequences in this sample. The V gene is TRBV6-4, the J gene TRBJ2-1, with D possibly matching TRBD2 (5 bases). Germline lookup yields CDR1 MRHNA and CDR2 SNTAGT. CDR3 length: 15 amino acids. Trimming stripped 4 bases from V and 0 bases from J, with 10 bases between. Written as DNA, the CDR3 is TGTGCCAGCAGTGTGGTGGCGGGCTCCTACAATGAGCAGTTCTTC. This translates into CASSVVAGSYNEQFF.

This chain joins TRBV7-9 and TRBJ2-7, with 11 bases matching TRBD1. J gave up 6 bases and V 5 bases, and 9 bases lay outside the gene matches. The length of the CDR3 is 15 residues. Germline lookup yields CDR1 SEHNR and CDR2 FQNEAQ (reference sequence). CDR3: CASSPPGQGGIEQYF. The CDR3 DNA sequence: TGTGCCAGCAGCCCACCGGGACAGGGGGGCATCGAGCAGTACTTC.

The rearrangement links TRBV30 to TRBJ2-7, with 8 nucleotides matching TRBD2. The CDR3 loop spans 14 amino acids. The germline CDR1 and CDR2 sequences are GTSNPN and SVGIG (reference sequence). Unmatched junction bases numbered 5, after V lost 1 base and J lost 3 bases. CDR3 bases: TGTGCCTGGAGTGATTTTAGCGGGGTCTACGAGCAGTACTTC. Translated, it gives CAWSDFSGVYEQYF. Full variable domain (rest looked up from reference TRBV30 and TRBJ2-7): SQTIHQWPATLVQPVGSPLSLECTVEGTSNPNLYWYRQAAGRGLQLLFYSVGIGQISSEVPQNLSASRPQDRQFILSSKKLLLSDSGFYLCAWSDFSGVYEQYFGPGTRLTVT.

The V call is TRBV29-1, the J call TRBJ2-3; perhaps TRBD2 as D (6 bases). CDR3 size: 13 residues. Trimming took off 7 bases at V and 4 bases at J, with 15 bases between the two ends. CDR1 is SQVTM, CDR2 ANQGSEA, per germline. The CDR3: CSGSGRRADTQYF. The CDR3 bases are TGCAGCGGGAGTGGGAGGCGGGCAGATACGCAGTATTTT.

The chain joins TRBV5-4 to TRBJ2-3; a weak D match, TRBD2 (7 bases). The CDR3 extends over 16 amino acids. Looked up from germline, CDR1 is SGHNT and CDR2 is YYREEE (reference sequence). V lost 4 bases, J lost 0 bases, and 15 bases lay in between. This CDR3 is CASSGGGSGSTDTQYF. In nucleotides, the CDR3 is TGTGCCAGCAGCGGGGGGGGCAGCGGCAGCACAGATACGCAGTATTTT.

The chain links TRBV7-3 to TRBJ2-7; possible D gene TRBD1, 6 bases. V was trimmed by 2 bases and J by 0 bases, leaving 11 bases between them. Germline V gene sequence: CDR1 SGHTA, CDR2 FQGTGA. CDR3 length equals 15 residues. The CDR3 region is CASSLSGQSSYEQYF. The CDR3 DNA is TGTGCCAGCAGCTTATCCGGACAGAGCTCCTACGAGCAGTACTTC.

This chain connects TRBV7-2 to TRBJ2-5; 8 bases map to TRBD1. The J call could be wrong; TRBJ2-7 is a better fit for the DNA end. The CDR3 extends over 14 amino acids. Germline V gene sequence: CDR1 SGHTA, CDR2 FQGNSA. The chain's CDR3 is CASSYGQGSYEQYF. DNA of the CDR3: TGTGCCAGCAGCTACGGACAGGGCTCCTACGAGCAGTACTTC.

J is TRBJ1-3 and V is TRBV27; D gene unclear. Germline CDR1 MNHEY, CDR2 SMNVEV (reference sequence). Trimming removed 6 bases from V and 7 bases from J, with 16 bases in between. CDR3 length: 14 residues. DNA for the CDR3: TGTGCCAGCAGGGCGAACCAGGTTAGGAACACCATATATTTT. This gives the protein CASRANQVRNTIYF.